The clone carrying this T cell receptor beta chain was seen more than once but under ten times. The antigen is unknown. The collection from each donor was one heparinised blood draw averaging roughly 0.11 L. Each of the CD4+ naive, central memory, regulatory and stem cell-like memory populations was sorted via CD45RO/CCR7/CD25/CD127/CD95/CD27. This CDR3 contains 15 residues. V was trimmed by 3 bases and J by 0 bases, leaving 10 bases between them. Germline values: CDR1 MNHEY, CDR2 SVGAGI. Reverse transcription of all isolated RNA meant that expressed TCRB transcripts were sequenced. Profiling relied on immunoSEQ multiplex PCR, and the TCRdb table lists in-frame clones only, not all of them. The data contain a few hundred thousand clones, around 13% of them singletons. These data originate in a study of beta chain features in type 1 diabetes. On the study more broadly: Investigators examined approximately 110,000,000 sorted cells across all samples. Study outcomes and limitations: Shorter templates might be favored by PCR, equally in patients and controls. Within each of all four CD4+ subsets, Type 1 diabetes patients had TCRB CDR3s that were moderately but significantly shorter.

The chain couples TRBV6-5 to TRBJ2-3; TRBD1 is a possible D gene (5 bases). The source material was naive CD4+ T cells from blood. The clonotype was recovered from a woman aged 18-29 years with type 1 diabetes. CDR3 protein: CASSYNRPSTDTQYF. The CDR3 bases are TGTGCCAGCAGTTATAACAGGCCAAGCACAGATACGCAGTATTTT.